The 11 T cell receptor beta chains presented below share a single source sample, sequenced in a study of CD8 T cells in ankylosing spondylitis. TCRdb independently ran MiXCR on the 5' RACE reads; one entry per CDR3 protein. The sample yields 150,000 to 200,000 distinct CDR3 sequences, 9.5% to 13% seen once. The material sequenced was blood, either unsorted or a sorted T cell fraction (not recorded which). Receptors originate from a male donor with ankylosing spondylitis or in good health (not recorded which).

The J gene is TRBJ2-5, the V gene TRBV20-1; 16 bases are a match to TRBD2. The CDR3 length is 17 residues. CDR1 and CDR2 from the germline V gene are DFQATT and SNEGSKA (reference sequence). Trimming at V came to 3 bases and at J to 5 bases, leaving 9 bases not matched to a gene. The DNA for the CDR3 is TGCAGTGCTAGTGGGACTAGCGGGAGGGCGTGGGGGGAGACCCAGTACTTC. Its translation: CSASGTSGRAWGETQYF.

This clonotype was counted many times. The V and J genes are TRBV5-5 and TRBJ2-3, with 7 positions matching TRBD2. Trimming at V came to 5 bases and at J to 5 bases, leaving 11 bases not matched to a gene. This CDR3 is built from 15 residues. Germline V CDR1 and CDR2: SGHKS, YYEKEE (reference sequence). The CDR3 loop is CASRPPSGGLDTQYF. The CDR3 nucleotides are TGTGCCAGCAGACCCCCTAGCGGCGGACTAGATACGCAGTATTTT.

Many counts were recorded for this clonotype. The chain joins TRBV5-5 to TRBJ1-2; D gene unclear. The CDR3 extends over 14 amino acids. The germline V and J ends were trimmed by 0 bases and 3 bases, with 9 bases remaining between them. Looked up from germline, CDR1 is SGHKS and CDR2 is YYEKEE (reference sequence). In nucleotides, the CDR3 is TGTGCCAGCAGCTTGGCCGAGGTCTACTATGGCTACACCTTC. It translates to CASSLAEVYYGYTF.

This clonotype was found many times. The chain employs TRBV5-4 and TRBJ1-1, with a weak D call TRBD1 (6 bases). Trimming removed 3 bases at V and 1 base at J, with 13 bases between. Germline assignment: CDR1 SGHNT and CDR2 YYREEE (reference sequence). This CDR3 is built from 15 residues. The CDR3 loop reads CASSWEGHRNTEAFF. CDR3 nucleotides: TGTGCCAGCAGCTGGGAGGGACACCGGAACACTGAAGCTTTCTTT.

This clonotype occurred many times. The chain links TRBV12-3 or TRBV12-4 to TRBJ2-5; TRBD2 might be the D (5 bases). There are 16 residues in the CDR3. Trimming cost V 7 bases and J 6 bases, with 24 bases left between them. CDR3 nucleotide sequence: TGTGCCAGCACCTCCCGCTTGGACTCGACCTGGAAGACCCAGTACTTC. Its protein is CASTSRLDSTWKTQYF.

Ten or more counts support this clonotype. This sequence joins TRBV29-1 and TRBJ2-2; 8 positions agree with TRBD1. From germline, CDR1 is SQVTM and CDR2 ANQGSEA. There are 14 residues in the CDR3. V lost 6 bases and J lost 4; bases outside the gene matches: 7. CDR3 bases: TGCAGCGTGAGACCAGGGGGCATCACCGGGGAGCTGTTTTTT. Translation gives CSVRPGGITGELFF.

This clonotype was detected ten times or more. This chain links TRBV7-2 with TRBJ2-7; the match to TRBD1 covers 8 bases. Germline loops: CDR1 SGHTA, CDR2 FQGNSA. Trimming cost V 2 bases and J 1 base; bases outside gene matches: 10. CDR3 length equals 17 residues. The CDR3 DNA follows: TGTGCCAGCAGCTTAAGGCCCGGGACAGGAGGTTCCTACGAGCAGTACTTC. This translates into CASSLRPGTGGSYEQYF.

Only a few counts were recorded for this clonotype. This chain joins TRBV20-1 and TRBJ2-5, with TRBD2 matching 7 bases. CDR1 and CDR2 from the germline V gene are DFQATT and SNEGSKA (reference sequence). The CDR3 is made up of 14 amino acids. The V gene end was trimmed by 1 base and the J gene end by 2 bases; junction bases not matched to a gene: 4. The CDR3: CSARVGGRQETQYF. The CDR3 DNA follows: TGCAGTGCTAGAGTGGGGGGGAGGCAAGAGACCCAGTACTTC.

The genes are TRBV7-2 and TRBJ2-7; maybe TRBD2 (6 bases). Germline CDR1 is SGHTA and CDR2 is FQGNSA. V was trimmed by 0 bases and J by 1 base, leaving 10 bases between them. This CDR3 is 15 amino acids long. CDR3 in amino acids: CASSLAASVSYEQYF. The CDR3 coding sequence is TGTGCCAGCAGCTTAGCGGCTAGCGTTTCCTACGAGCAGTACTTC.

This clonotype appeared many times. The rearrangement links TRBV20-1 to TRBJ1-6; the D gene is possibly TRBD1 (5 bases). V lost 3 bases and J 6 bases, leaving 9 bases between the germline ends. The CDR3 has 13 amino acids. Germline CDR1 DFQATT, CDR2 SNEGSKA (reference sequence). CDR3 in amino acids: CSASDRVNSPLHF. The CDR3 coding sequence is TGCAGTGCTAGCGACAGAGTTAATTCACCCCTCCACTTT.

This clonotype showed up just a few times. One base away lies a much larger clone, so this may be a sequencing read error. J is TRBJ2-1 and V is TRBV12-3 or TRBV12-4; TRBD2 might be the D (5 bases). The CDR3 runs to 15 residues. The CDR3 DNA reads TGTGTCAGCAGTTCTCCCATACTAGGAAACAATGAGCAGTTCTTC. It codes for CVSSSPILGNNEQFF.